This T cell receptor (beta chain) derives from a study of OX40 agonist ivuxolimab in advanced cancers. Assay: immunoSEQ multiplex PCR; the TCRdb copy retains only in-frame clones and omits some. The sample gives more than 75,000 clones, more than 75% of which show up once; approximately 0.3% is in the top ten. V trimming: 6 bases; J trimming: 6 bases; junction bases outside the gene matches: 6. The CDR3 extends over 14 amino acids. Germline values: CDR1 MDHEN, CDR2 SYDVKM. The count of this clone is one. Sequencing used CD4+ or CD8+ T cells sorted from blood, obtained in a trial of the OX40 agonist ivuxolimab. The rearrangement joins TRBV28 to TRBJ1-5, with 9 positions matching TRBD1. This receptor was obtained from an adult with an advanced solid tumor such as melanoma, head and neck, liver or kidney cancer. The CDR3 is CASRTGGFGQPQHF. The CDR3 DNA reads TGTGCCAGCAGAACAGGGGGCTTCGGTCAGCCCCAGCATTTT.